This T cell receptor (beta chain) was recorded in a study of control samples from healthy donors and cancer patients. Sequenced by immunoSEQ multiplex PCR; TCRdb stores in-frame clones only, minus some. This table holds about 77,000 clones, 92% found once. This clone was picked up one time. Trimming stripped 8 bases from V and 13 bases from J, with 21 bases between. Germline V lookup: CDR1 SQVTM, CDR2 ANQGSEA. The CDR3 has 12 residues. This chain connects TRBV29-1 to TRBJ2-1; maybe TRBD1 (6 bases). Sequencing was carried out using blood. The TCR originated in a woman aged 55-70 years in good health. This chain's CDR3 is CSPPETGSAQFF. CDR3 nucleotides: TGCAGCCCTCCCGAAACAGGGTCTGCCCAGTTCTTC.